Sequencing of this TCR beta chain was carried out in a study of cytomegalovirus exposure and HLA in healthy donors. The PCR used 60 Vbeta and 13 Jbeta primers. Data came from immunoSEQ multiplex PCR; TCRdb stores just in-frame clones and leaves some out. The sample has roughly 290,000 clones, about 80% seen once. V was clipped by 1 base and J by 1 base; unmatched bases: 7. The germline V gene encodes CDR1 SGHDT and CDR2 YYEEEE. The CDR3 is 17 amino acids. Study results and limitations: Other equally common chains were less clonally expanded than HLA-associated TCR beta chains, a later analysis showed. The authors later found TCR association rates varying by HLA locus, with DRB1 most and HLA-C fewest. HLA alleles showed associations with 15,000 to 20,000 TCR beta sequences in a later analysis, at a 0.05 false discovery rate.

In regard to this clone: The antigen is unknown.

The clonotype comes from a girl aged 2-15 years in good health and CMV-seronegative. V and J are TRBV5-6 and TRBJ2-2; 7 bases align to TRBD1. Sequenced material: PBMCs. The CDR3 here is CASSLNRRTGNTGELFF. CDR3 coding DNA: TGTGCCAGCAGCTTGAATCGAAGGACAGGGAACACCGGGGAGCTGTTTTTT.